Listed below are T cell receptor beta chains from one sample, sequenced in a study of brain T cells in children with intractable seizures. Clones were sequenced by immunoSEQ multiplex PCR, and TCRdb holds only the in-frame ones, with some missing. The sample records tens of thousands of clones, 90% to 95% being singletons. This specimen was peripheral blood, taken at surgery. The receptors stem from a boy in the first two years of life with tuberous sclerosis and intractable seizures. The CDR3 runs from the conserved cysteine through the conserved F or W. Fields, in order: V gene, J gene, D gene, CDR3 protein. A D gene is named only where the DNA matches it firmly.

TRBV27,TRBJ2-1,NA,CASSPKPGSSYNEQFF
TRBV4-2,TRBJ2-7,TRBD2,CASSQGRVPGLAGAEEQYF
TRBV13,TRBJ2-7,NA,CASSPYSSYEQYF
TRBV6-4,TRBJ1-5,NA,CASSRSIGQPQHF
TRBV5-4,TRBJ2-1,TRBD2,CASSPRLAGNNEQFF
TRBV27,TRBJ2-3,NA,CASSLWDPMISTDTQYF
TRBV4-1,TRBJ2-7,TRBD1,CASSQAGTGYSEQYF
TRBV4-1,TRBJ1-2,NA,CASSQDVGSLGTSYGYTF
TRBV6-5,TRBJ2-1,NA,CASSSNRVWNEQFF
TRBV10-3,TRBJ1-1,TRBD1,CAISENRDREAFF
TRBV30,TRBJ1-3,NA,CAWSREFFSGNTIYF
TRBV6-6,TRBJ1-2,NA,CASRKVEGYTF
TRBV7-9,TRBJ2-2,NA,CASSLLGTNTGELFF
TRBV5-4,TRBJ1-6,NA,CASSLVGSRGNSPLHF
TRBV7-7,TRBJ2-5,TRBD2,CASSPGLAGQETQYF
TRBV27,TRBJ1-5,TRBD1,CASSLTGVGQPQHF
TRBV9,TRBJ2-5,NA,CASSVATGFGQETQYF
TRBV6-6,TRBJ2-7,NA,CASSQPDGGRAYEQYF
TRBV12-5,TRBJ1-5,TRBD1,CASGLGLTGWDQPQHF
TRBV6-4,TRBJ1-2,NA,CASSLVPVQENNYGYTF
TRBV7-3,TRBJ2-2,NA,CASSLTGVTGELFF
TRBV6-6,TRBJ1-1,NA,CATTLLGSEAFF